This T cell receptor beta chain was identified during a study of blood T cell repertoires in COVID-19. V gave up 2 bases and J gave up 6 bases, with 11 bases separating them. Germline loops: CDR1 SNHLY, CDR2 FYNNEI. This CDR3 contains 15 residues. Some clones are missing from TCRdb's copy, which holds only in-frame ones; the method was immunoSEQ multiplex PCR. Among roughly 140,000 clones listed, 85% were seen once. The TCR sequence derives from a woman aged 40-49 years with active or convalescent COVID-19. Sequencing input: peripheral blood. This chain joins TRBV2 and TRBJ1-6; tentative D call: TRBD1 (5 bases). CDR3 sequence: CASSEQGGGNSPLHF. The CDR3, as DNA: TGTGCCAGCAGTGAACAGGGCGGCGGTAATTCACCCCTCCACTTT.